Listed below are T cell receptor beta chains from one sample, sequenced in a study of blood T cell repertoires in COVID-19. Libraries were prepared by immunoSEQ multiplex PCR; TCRdb keeps only in-frame clonotypes and omits some of them. Of roughly 290,000 clones in the sample, 75% to 95% were seen once. The sequenced sample was peripheral blood. These TCRs come from a woman aged 25-40 years with COVID-19, enrolled during active disease. Both conserved end residues are part of each CDR3. The D gene is left open where the match is weak. Only part of the rows carry a size: once, few, many, or a class if the clone is expanded.

cdr3_length: 14; d_call: -; v_call: TRBV3-1/TRBV3-2; j_call: TRBJ2-5; clone_size: -; cdr3_aa: CASSQEIRGETQYF; cdr3_nt: TGTGCCAGCAGCCAAGAAATCAGGGGAGAGACCCAGTACTTC
cdr3_length: 14; d_call: -; v_call: TRBV11-2; j_call: TRBJ1-1; clone_size: once; cdr3_aa: CASSPYSGGTEAFF; cdr3_nt: TGTGCCAGCAGCCCGTACTCGGGGGGGACTGAAGCTTTCTTT
cdr3_length: 15; d_call: -; v_call: TRBV5-5; j_call: TRBJ1-5; clone_size: -; cdr3_aa: CASSAGPLSNQPQHF; cdr3_nt: TGTGCCAGCAGCGCGGGACCCTTAAGCAATCAGCCCCAGCATTTT
cdr3_length: 14; d_call: TRBD1; v_call: TRBV10-1; j_call: TRBJ2-5; clone_size: -; cdr3_aa: CASSVDRNQETQYF; cdr3_nt: TGCGCCAGCAGTGTGGACAGGAACCAAGAGACCCAGTACTTC
cdr3_length: 14; d_call: -; v_call: TRBV6-5; j_call: TRBJ1-5; clone_size: once; cdr3_aa: CASSYSGIDQPQHF; cdr3_nt: TGTGCCAGCAGTTATTCCGGGATCGATCAGCCCCAGCATTTT
cdr3_length: 15; d_call: -; v_call: TRBV5-1; j_call: TRBJ1-2; clone_size: -; cdr3_aa: CASRGDTSSYYGYTF; cdr3_nt: TGCGCCAGCAGGGGGGACACCTCTTCCTACTATGGCTACACCTTC
cdr3_length: 13; d_call: -; v_call: TRBV7-8; j_call: TRBJ1-3; clone_size: -; cdr3_aa: CASSLAGAIAIYF; cdr3_nt: TGTGCCAGCAGCTTAGCTGGGGCGATAGCCATATATTTT
cdr3_length: 12; d_call: TRBD1; v_call: TRBV19; j_call: TRBJ2-7; clone_size: -; cdr3_aa: CASWDSTYEQYF; cdr3_nt: TGTGCCAGTTGGGACAGCACCTACGAGCAGTACTTC
cdr3_length: 14; d_call: -; v_call: TRBV7-3; j_call: TRBJ1-3; clone_size: -; cdr3_aa: CASSLRGRGNTIYF; cdr3_nt: TGTGCCAGCAGCTTAAGGGGCAGGGGAAACACCATATATTTT
cdr3_length: 19; d_call: -; v_call: TRBV7-9; j_call: TRBJ2-5; clone_size: -; cdr3_aa: CASSPPRGSGGRDVETQYF; cdr3_nt: TGTGCCAGCAGCCCCCCCCGGGGTAGCGGTGGGCGGGATGTAGAGACCCAGTACTTC
cdr3_length: 15; d_call: -; v_call: TRBV5-1; j_call: TRBJ2-3; clone_size: -; cdr3_aa: CASSPDSISTDTQYF; cdr3_nt: TGCGCCAGCAGCCCCGACTCGATTAGCACAGATACGCAGTATTTT
cdr3_length: 12; d_call: -; v_call: TRBV28; j_call: TRBJ1-2; clone_size: -; cdr3_aa: CASTPGRYGYTF; cdr3_nt: TGTGCCAGCACCCCTGGGCGCTATGGCTACACCTTC
cdr3_length: 15; d_call: -; v_call: TRBV9; j_call: TRBJ2-2; clone_size: -; cdr3_aa: CASSVGGRNTGELFF; cdr3_nt: TGTGCCAGCAGCGTCGGAGGGAGGAACACCGGGGAGCTGTTTTTT
cdr3_length: 13; d_call: -; v_call: TRBV3-1/TRBV3-2; j_call: TRBJ2-3; clone_size: -; cdr3_aa: CASSPTAWDTQYF; cdr3_nt: TGTGCCAGCAGCCCTACCGCGTGGGATACGCAGTATTTT
cdr3_length: 14; d_call: -; v_call: TRBV19; j_call: TRBJ1-2; clone_size: -; cdr3_aa: CASSTIEAVYGYTF; cdr3_nt: TGTGCCAGTAGTACGATTGAGGCTGTCTATGGCTACACCTTC
cdr3_length: 15; d_call: TRBD2; v_call: TRBV20-1; j_call: TRBJ2-7; clone_size: -; cdr3_aa: CSASNLAGGPYEQYF; cdr3_nt: TGCAGTGCTAGTAATCTAGCGGGAGGCCCCTACGAGCAGTACTTC
cdr3_length: 15; d_call: TRBD2; v_call: TRBV7-3; j_call: TRBJ2-5; clone_size: once; cdr3_aa: CASSTDPGGIETQYF; cdr3_nt: TGTGCCAGCAGCACGGACCCCGGGGGGATAGAGACCCAGTACTTC
cdr3_length: 13; d_call: -; v_call: TRBV29-1; j_call: TRBJ2-5; clone_size: -; cdr3_aa: CSVTIGGQETQYF; cdr3_nt: TGCAGCGTTACCATCGGGGGTCAAGAGACCCAGTACTTC
cdr3_length: 14; d_call: -; v_call: TRBV7-2; j_call: TRBJ1-2; clone_size: -; cdr3_aa: CASSRASPVNGYTF; cdr3_nt: TGTGCCAGCAGCCGTGCAAGCCCTGTGAATGGCTACACCTTC
cdr3_length: 16; d_call: TRBD2; v_call: TRBV24-1; j_call: TRBJ2-3; clone_size: -; cdr3_aa: CATSDRLAGITDTQYF; cdr3_nt: TGTGCCACCAGTGATCGACTAGCGGGGATCACAGATACGCAGTATTTT
cdr3_length: 15; d_call: -; v_call: TRBV15; j_call: TRBJ2-2; clone_size: once; cdr3_aa: CATSNFGANTGELFF; cdr3_nt: TGTGCCACCAGCAATTTCGGAGCTAACACCGGGGAGCTGTTTTTT
cdr3_length: 13; d_call: -; v_call: TRBV11-1; j_call: TRBJ2-7; clone_size: -; cdr3_aa: CASSPPPGYEQYF; cdr3_nt: TGTGCCAGCAGCCCCCCTCCCGGGTACGAGCAGTACTTC
cdr3_length: 14; d_call: TRBD2; v_call: TRBV5-5; j_call: TRBJ2-7; clone_size: -; cdr3_aa: CASSLLASGYEQYF; cdr3_nt: TGTGCCAGCAGCTTGTTAGCTAGCGGCTACGAGCAGTACTTC
cdr3_length: 11; d_call: -; v_call: TRBV2; j_call: TRBJ2-7; clone_size: once; cdr3_aa: CASTDTYEQYF; cdr3_nt: TGTGCCAGCACGGACACCTACGAGCAGTACTTC
cdr3_length: 13; d_call: -; v_call: TRBV12-5; j_call: TRBJ2-1; clone_size: -; cdr3_aa: CASGPDSYNEQFF; cdr3_nt: TGTGCTAGTGGCCCGGACAGTTACAATGAGCAGTTCTTC
cdr3_length: 16; d_call: TRBD1; v_call: TRBV27; j_call: TRBJ2-2; clone_size: -; cdr3_aa: CASSTRDRGQRGELFF; cdr3_nt: TGTGCCAGCAGTACAAGGGACAGGGGGCAAAGGGGGGAGCTGTTTTTT
cdr3_length: 14; d_call: TRBD1; v_call: TRBV30; j_call: TRBJ1-5; clone_size: once; cdr3_aa: CAWSGTGINQPQHF; cdr3_nt: TGTGCCTGGAGCGGGACAGGGATCAATCAGCCCCAGCATTTT
cdr3_length: 17; d_call: TRBD2; v_call: TRBV9; j_call: TRBJ2-1; clone_size: -; cdr3_aa: CASSAPASGSPYNEQFF; cdr3_nt: TGTGCCAGCAGCGCCCCTGCAAGCGGGAGTCCCTACAATGAGCAGTTCTTC
cdr3_length: 16; d_call: -; v_call: TRBV28; j_call: TRBJ1-6; clone_size: -; cdr3_aa: CASSLAGAGRNSPLHF; cdr3_nt: TGTGCCAGCAGTCTCGCGGGTGCAGGGAGGAATTCACCCCTCCACTTT
cdr3_length: 16; d_call: TRBD2; v_call: TRBV7-9; j_call: TRBJ2-1; clone_size: -; cdr3_aa: CASSLIGGLIYNEQFF; cdr3_nt: TGTGCCAGCAGCCTAATTGGGGGACTAATCTACAATGAGCAGTTCTTC
cdr3_length: 14; d_call: TRBD1; v_call: TRBV5-4; j_call: TRBJ1-2; clone_size: -; cdr3_aa: CASSPDRAFDGYTF; cdr3_nt: TGTGCCAGCAGCCCCGACAGGGCGTTCGACGGCTACACCTTC
cdr3_length: 13; d_call: -; v_call: TRBV27; j_call: TRBJ1-1; clone_size: -; cdr3_aa: CASSLGGNTEAFF; cdr3_nt: TGTGCCAGCAGTTTGGGGGGGAACACTGAAGCTTTCTTT
cdr3_length: 15; d_call: -; v_call: TRBV2; j_call: TRBJ1-4; clone_size: -; cdr3_aa: CASITEHLNNEKLFF; cdr3_nt: TGTGCCAGCATAACAGAACATTTGAATAATGAAAAACTGTTTTTT
cdr3_length: 13; d_call: TRBD1; v_call: TRBV6-4; j_call: TRBJ2-7; clone_size: -; cdr3_aa: CASSDRGLEEQYF; cdr3_nt: TGTGCCAGCAGTGACAGGGGGCTCGAGGAGCAGTACTTC
cdr3_length: 15; d_call: TRBD2; v_call: TRBV6-2/TRBV6-3; j_call: TRBJ2-5; clone_size: -; cdr3_aa: CASGSAGVYQETQYF; cdr3_nt: TGTGCCAGCGGTTCGGCGGGAGTTTACCAAGAGACCCAGTACTTC
cdr3_length: 16; d_call: -; v_call: TRBV9; j_call: TRBJ2-1; clone_size: -; cdr3_aa: CASSVATGWSYNEQFF; cdr3_nt: TGTGCCAGCAGCGTAGCTACAGGGTGGTCCTACAATGAGCAGTTCTTC
cdr3_length: 14; d_call: TRBD1; v_call: TRBV7-9; j_call: TRBJ2-2; clone_size: -; cdr3_aa: CASSPETGPGELFF; cdr3_nt: TGTGCCAGCAGCCCAGAGACAGGGCCCGGGGAGCTGTTTTTT
cdr3_length: 13; d_call: -; v_call: TRBV11-2; j_call: TRBJ2-2; clone_size: -; cdr3_aa: CASSPPGSGELFF; cdr3_nt: TGTGCCAGCAGCCCCCCCGGGTCCGGGGAGCTGTTTTTT
cdr3_length: 15; d_call: -; v_call: TRBV6-5; j_call: TRBJ1-2; clone_size: -; cdr3_aa: CASSYTQGSGYGYTF; cdr3_nt: TGTGCCAGCAGTTACACCCAGGGGTCGGGCTATGGCTACACCTTC
cdr3_length: 19; d_call: -; v_call: TRBV5-1; j_call: TRBJ2-1; clone_size: -; cdr3_aa: CASSLRAGGTRSSYNEQFF; cdr3_nt: TGCGCCAGCAGCTTGAGGGCAGGGGGGACGCGGAGCTCCTACAATGAGCAGTTCTTC
cdr3_length: 13; d_call: -; v_call: TRBV18; j_call: TRBJ1-1; clone_size: -; cdr3_aa: CASSPKGGTEAFF; cdr3_nt: TGTGCCAGCTCACCGAAAGGGGGCACTGAAGCTTTCTTT
cdr3_length: 13; d_call: TRBD1; v_call: TRBV28; j_call: TRBJ2-3; clone_size: -; cdr3_aa: CASVQGDTDTQYF; cdr3_nt: TGTGCCAGCGTCCAGGGGGACACAGATACGCAGTATTTT
cdr3_length: 12; d_call: -; v_call: TRBV28; j_call: TRBJ2-7; clone_size: -; cdr3_aa: CASLSRRYEQYF; cdr3_nt: TGTGCCAGCCTTTCTCGGAGGTACGAGCAGTACTTC
cdr3_length: 14; d_call: TRBD1; v_call: TRBV2; j_call: TRBJ1-5; clone_size: once; cdr3_aa: CAGGRDRVRQPQHF; cdr3_nt: TGTGCCGGGGGCCGGGACAGGGTTCGTCAGCCCCAGCATTTT
cdr3_length: 16; d_call: TRBD2; v_call: TRBV4-2; j_call: TRBJ2-1; clone_size: -; cdr3_aa: CASSHRRGTSVGEQFF; cdr3_nt: TGTGCCAGCAGCCACCGAAGGGGGACTAGCGTTGGTGAGCAGTTCTTC
cdr3_length: 14; d_call: -; v_call: TRBV19; j_call: TRBJ1-5; clone_size: -; cdr3_aa: CASSIQRVWQPQHF; cdr3_nt: TGTGCCAGTAGTATACAGCGGGTCTGGCAGCCCCAGCATTTT
cdr3_length: 13; d_call: TRBD1; v_call: TRBV29-1; j_call: TRBJ2-1; clone_size: -; cdr3_aa: CSASGTEYNEQFF; cdr3_nt: TGCAGCGCCTCCGGGACAGAGTACAATGAGCAGTTCTTC